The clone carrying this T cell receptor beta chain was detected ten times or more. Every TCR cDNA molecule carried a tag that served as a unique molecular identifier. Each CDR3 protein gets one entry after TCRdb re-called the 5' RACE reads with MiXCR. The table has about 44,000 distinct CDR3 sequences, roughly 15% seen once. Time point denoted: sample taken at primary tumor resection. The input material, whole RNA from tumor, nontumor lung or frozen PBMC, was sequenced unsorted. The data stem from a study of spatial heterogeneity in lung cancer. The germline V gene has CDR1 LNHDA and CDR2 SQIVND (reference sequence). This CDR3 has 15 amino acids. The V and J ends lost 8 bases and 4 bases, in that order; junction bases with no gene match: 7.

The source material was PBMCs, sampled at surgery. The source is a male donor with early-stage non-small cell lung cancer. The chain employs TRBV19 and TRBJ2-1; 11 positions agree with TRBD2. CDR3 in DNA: TGTGCCAGTGGTAGCGGGGGGGCCGCGTACAATGAGCAGTTCTTC. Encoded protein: CASGSGGAAYNEQFF. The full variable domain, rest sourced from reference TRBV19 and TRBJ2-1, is DGGITQSPKYLFRKEGQNVTLSCEQNLNHDAMYWYRQDPGQGLRLIYYSQIVNDFQKGDIAEGYSVSREKKESFPLTVTSAQKNPTAFYLCASGSGGAAYNEQFFGPGTRLTVL.